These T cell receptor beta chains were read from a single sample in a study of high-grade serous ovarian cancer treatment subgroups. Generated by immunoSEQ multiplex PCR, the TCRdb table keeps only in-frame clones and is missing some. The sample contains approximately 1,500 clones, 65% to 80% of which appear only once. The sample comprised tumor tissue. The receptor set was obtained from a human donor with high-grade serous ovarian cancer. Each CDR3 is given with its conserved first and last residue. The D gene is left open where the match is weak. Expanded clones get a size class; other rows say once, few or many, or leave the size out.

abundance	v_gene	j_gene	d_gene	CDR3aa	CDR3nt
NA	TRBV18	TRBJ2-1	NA	CASSPGEDEQFF	TGTGCCAGCTCACCGGGGGAAGATGAGCAGTTCTTC
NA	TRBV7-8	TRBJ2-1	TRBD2	CASSLEAGGLYNEQFF	TGTGCCAGCAGCTTAGAGGCGGGAGGACTATACAATGAGCAGTTCTTC
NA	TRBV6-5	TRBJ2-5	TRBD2	CASSSGGYQETQYF	TGTGCCAGCAGTTCCGGGGGGTACCAAGAGACCCAGTACTTC
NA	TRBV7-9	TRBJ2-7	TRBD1	CASSPVTGTGGYEQYF	TGTGCCAGCAGCCCCGTAACCGGGACAGGGGGCTACGAGCAGTACTTC
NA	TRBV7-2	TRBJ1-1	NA	CASSLAQLLNTEAFF	TGTGCCAGCAGCTTAGCGCAGCTTCTGAACACTGAAGCTTTCTTT
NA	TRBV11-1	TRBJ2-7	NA	CASRDQGQGEQYF	TGTGCCAGCCGAGATCAGGGGCAGGGCGAGCAGTACTTC
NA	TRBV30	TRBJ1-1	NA	CAWSVGLTEAFF	TGTGCCTGGAGTGTGGGACTCACTGAAGCTTTCTTT
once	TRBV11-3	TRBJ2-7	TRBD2	CASSPPRGSGGATLYEQYF	TGTGCCAGCAGCCCCCCGAGGGGTAGCGGGGGGGCAACACTCTACGAGCAGTACTTC
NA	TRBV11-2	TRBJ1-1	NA	CASSLALPYNEAFF	TGTGCCAGCAGCTTAGCTTTACCCTATAATGAAGCTTTCTTT
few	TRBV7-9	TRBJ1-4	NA	CASKNNEKLFF	TGTGCCAGCAAAAACAATGAAAAACTGTTTTTT
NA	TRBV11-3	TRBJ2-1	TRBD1	CASSPGTASYNEQFF	TGTGCCAGCAGCCCCGGGACAGCCTCTTACAATGAGCAGTTCTTC
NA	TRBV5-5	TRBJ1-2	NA	CASSLRQDYGYTF	TGTGCCAGCAGCCTGAGACAGGATTATGGCTACACCTTC
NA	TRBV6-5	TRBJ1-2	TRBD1	CASSRGTGVYGYTF	TGTGCCAGCAGTCGCGGGACAGGGGTGTATGGCTACACCTTC
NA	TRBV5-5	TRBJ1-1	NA	CASSGGRGTEAFF	TGTGCCAGCAGCGGGGGGAGGGGGACTGAAGCTTTCTTT
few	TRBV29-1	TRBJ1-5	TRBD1	CSVWDRGLNQPQHF	TGCAGCGTCTGGGACAGGGGCCTCAATCAGCCCCAGCATTTT
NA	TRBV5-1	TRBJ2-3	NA	CASSLPPGRKTDTQYF	TGCGCCAGCAGCTTACCTCCTGGGCGGAAGACAGATACGCAGTATTTT
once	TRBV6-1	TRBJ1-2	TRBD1	CASRKDRVENYGYTF	TGTGCCAGCAGGAAGGACAGGGTAGAGAACTATGGCTACACCTTC
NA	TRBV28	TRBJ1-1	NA	CASSLTDTNTEAFF	TGTGCCAGCAGCCTTACGGACACGAACACTGAAGCTTTCTTT
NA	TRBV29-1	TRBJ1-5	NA	CSVGQGNQPQHF	TGCAGCGTTGGGCAGGGTAATCAGCCCCAGCATTTT
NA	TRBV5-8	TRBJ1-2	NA	CASSLPGHYGYTF	TGTGCCAGCAGCTTGCCGGGACACTATGGCTACACCTTC
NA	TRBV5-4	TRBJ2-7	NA	CASSLGGREQYF	TGTGCCAGCAGCTTGGGTGGTAGGGAGCAGTACTTC
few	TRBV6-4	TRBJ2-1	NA	CASSDDAYNEQFF	TGTGCCAGCAGTGACGATGCCTACAATGAGCAGTTCTTC
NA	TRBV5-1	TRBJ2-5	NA	CASSLESARETQYF	TGCGCCAGCAGCTTGGAGAGCGCCCGGGAGACCCAGTACTTC
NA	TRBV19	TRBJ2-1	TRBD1	CASSRIQGTYYNEQFF	TGTGCCAGTAGCCGAATACAGGGGACCTACTACAATGAGCAGTTCTTC
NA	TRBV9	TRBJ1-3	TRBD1	CASSAEDRGSNTIYF	TGTGCCAGCAGCGCAGAGGACAGGGGCTCCAACACCATATATTTT
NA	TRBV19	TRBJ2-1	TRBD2	CASSISRREGPPHNEQFF	TGTGCCAGTAGTATCTCGCGGCGGGAGGGCCCTCCCCACAATGAGCAGTTCTTC
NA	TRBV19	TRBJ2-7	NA	CASNTGGDEQYF	TGTGCCAGTAACACAGGGGGGGACGAGCAGTACTTC
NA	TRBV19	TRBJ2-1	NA	CASSLTGNNEQFF	TGTGCCAGTAGCCTAACAGGAAACAATGAGCAGTTCTTC
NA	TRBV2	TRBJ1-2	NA	CASSESSGLIGYTF	TGTGCCAGCAGTGAATCCTCAGGATTAATCGGCTACACCTTC
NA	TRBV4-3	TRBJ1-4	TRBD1	CASSRTGGTEKLFF	TGCGCCAGCAGCCGGACAGGGGGAACGGAAAAACTGTTTTTT